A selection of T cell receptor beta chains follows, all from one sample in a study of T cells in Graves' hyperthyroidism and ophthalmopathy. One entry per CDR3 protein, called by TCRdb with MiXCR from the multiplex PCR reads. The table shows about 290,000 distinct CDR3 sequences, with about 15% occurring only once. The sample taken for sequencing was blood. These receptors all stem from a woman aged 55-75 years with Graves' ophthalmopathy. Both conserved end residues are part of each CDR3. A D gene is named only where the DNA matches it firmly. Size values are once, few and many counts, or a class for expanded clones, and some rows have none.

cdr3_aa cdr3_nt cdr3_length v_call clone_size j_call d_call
CAWSPGGQQETQYF TGTGCCTGGAGTCCAGGAGGCCAACAAGAGACCCAGTACTTC 14 TRBV30 many TRBJ2-5 NA
CASSLVLGGLATDTQYF TGTGCCAGCAGCTTAGTTTTAGGGGGACTAGCCACAGATACGCAGTATTTT 17 TRBV7-9 few TRBJ2-3 TRBD2
CSARDRVNTEAFF TGCAGTGCTAGAGATCGGGTTAACACTGAAGCTTTCTTT 13 TRBV20-1 many TRBJ1-1 NA
CASSLRQGSYNSPLHF TGTGCCAGCAGTCTCCGACAGGGCTCCTATAATTCACCCCTCCACTTT 16 TRBV28 many TRBJ1-6 TRBD1
CASSFLGGHIQYF TGTGCCAGCAGTTTCCTCGGGGGACACATTCAGTACTTC 13 TRBV27 many TRBJ2-4 NA
CSAHSRTGQSGADTQYF TGCAGTGCGCATTCCCGGACAGGGCAAAGTGGGGCAGATACGCAGTATTTT 17 TRBV20-1 many TRBJ2-3 TRBD1
CASSFQGPSNTEAFF TGTGCCAGCAGCTTCCAGGGACCCTCGAACACTGAAGCTTTCTTT 15 TRBV7-2 many TRBJ1-1 NA
CASSLLSSGVQETQYF TGTGCCAGCAGTTTATTGTCTAGCGGGGTCCAAGAGACCCAGTACTTC 16 TRBV27 few TRBJ2-5 TRBD2
CASRPGGQETQYF TGTGCCAGCAGACCCGGAGGGCAAGAGACCCAGTACTTC 13 TRBV6-1 few TRBJ2-5 NA
CASSQTGVGFGELFF TGCGCCAGCAGCCAGACAGGGGTAGGATTCGGGGAGCTGTTTTTT 15 TRBV4-1 NA TRBJ2-2 TRBD1
CATSTGLNTEAFF TGTGCCACCAGCACAGGTCTGAACACTGAAGCTTTCTTT 13 TRBV24-1 many TRBJ1-1 NA
CASSITSGGRNEQFF TGTGCCAGTAGTATAACTAGCGGGGGGAGGAATGAGCAGTTCTTC 15 TRBV19 few TRBJ2-1 TRBD2
CATAHRGQGETQYF TGTGCCACGGCCCACAGGGGCCAAGGGGAGACCCAGTACTTC 14 TRBV10-3 many TRBJ2-5 TRBD1
CSELRGGASSYEQYF TGCAGCGAACTCAGGGGGGGGGCCAGCTCCTACGAGCAGTACTTC 15 TRBV20-1 many TRBJ2-7 NA
CASMLNSYNEQFF TGTGCCAGCATGTTAAACTCCTACAATGAGCAGTTCTTC 13 TRBV27 many TRBJ2-1 NA
CASSLASPAANYEQYF TGCGCCAGCAGCTTGGCCTCTCCCGCTGCCAATTACGAGCAGTACTTC 16 TRBV5-1 many TRBJ2-7 NA
CSAARPGLDGYEQYF TGCAGTGCTGCCAGACCGGGACTAGACGGATACGAGCAGTACTTC 15 TRBV20-1 NA TRBJ2-7 TRBD2
CASSPGSHYGYTF TGTGCCAGCAGCCCAGGGTCTCACTATGGCTACACCTTC 13 TRBV7-9 many TRBJ1-2 NA
CASSYLREDTQYF TGTGCCAGCAGTTACCTCAGGGAAGATACGCAGTATTTT 13 TRBV6-6 NA TRBJ2-3 NA
CASSKEQGANGYEQYF TGTGCCAGCTCAAAAGAGCAGGGGGCTAATGGGTACGAGCAGTACTTC 16 TRBV18 few TRBJ2-7 TRBD1
CASSREGLSTQYF TGTGCCAGCAGCCGCGAGGGTCTCAGTACGCAGTATTTT 13 TRBV6-1 few TRBJ2-3 NA
CASSRSGVNTEAFF TGTGCCAGCAGCCGGTCAGGGGTGAACACTGAAGCTTTCTTT 14 TRBV27 many TRBJ1-1 NA
CASSVEDREYNEQFF TGTGCCAGCAGCGTAGAAGACAGGGAGTACAATGAGCAGTTCTTC 15 TRBV9 NA TRBJ2-1 TRBD1
CSTSGAATEAFF TGCAGTACTTCAGGTGCTGCCACTGAAGCTTTCTTT 12 TRBV20-1 many TRBJ1-1 NA
CASSLGRGAVYGYTF TGTGCCAGCAGCCTAGGCCGGGGGGCGGTCTATGGCTACACCTTC 15 TRBV7-2 many TRBJ1-2 NA
CASSLSSGQPQHF TGTGCCAGCAGTCTATCCTCGGGACAGCCCCAGCATTTT 13 TRBV7-2 many TRBJ1-5 NA
CASSSNRVEQFF TGTGCCAGCAGTTCCAACAGGGTTGAGCAGTTCTTC 12 TRBV6-2/TRBV6-3 NA TRBJ2-1 NA
CSARDRQGVPGYTF TGCAGTGCTAGAGATAGACAGGGGGTCCCTGGCTACACCTTC 14 TRBV20-1 NA TRBJ1-2 TRBD1
CASSQGPTNTGELFF TGTGCCAGCAGCCAAGGCCCGACGAACACCGGGGAGCTGTTTTTT 15 TRBV3-1 few TRBJ2-2 NA
CASSLASTGGQETQYF TGTGCCAGCAGTTTAGCGTCGACAGGGGGACAAGAGACCCAGTACTTC 16 TRBV12-3/TRBV12-4 many TRBJ2-5 TRBD1
CAWRLPDRGRTDTQYF TGTGCCTGGAGGCTTCCAGACAGGGGACGCACAGATACGCAGTATTTT 16 TRBV30 many TRBJ2-3 TRBD1
CASSQDLGAGTDTQYF TGCGCCAGCAGCCAAGATCTAGGGGCGGGAACAGATACGCAGTATTTT 16 TRBV4-3 few TRBJ2-3 NA
CASSLSKDTEAFF TGTGCCAGCAGCTTAAGCAAGGACACTGAAGCTTTCTTT 13 TRBV7-6 many TRBJ1-1 NA
CASSLSGQGNTEAFF TGCGCCAGCAGCTTATCCGGACAGGGGAACACTGAAGCTTTCTTT 15 TRBV5-1 NA TRBJ1-1 TRBD1
CASSFPVVGGTPFTF TGTGCCAGCAGTTTCCCCGTCGTCGGTGGGACCCCTTTTACCTTC 15 TRBV28 NA TRBJ2-7 NA
CASSPVGSDTQYF TGTGCCAGCAGTCCCGTGGGTTCAGATACGCAGTATTTT 13 TRBV28 many TRBJ2-3 NA
CAWSAWLAVAGDTQYF TGTGCCTGGAGTGCTTGGCTAGCGGTGGCGGGAGATACGCAGTATTTT 16 TRBV30 many TRBJ2-3 TRBD2
CASSWVTDTQYF TGTGCCAGCAGTTGGGTCACAGATACGCAGTATTTT 12 TRBV28 many TRBJ2-3 NA
CSAREAGENQYF TGCAGTGCTAGAGAGGCAGGAGAGAACCAGTACTTC 12 TRBV20-1 many TRBJ2-5 NA
CASSKYREDTQYF TGTGCCAGCAGTAAATACAGGGAAGATACGCAGTATTTT 13 TRBV6-1 many TRBJ2-3 NA
CASSHYGNQETQYF TGTGCCAGCAGCCACTACGGCAACCAAGAGACCCAGTACTTC 14 TRBV3-1 many TRBJ2-5 NA
CASSPLQGFSGANVLTF TGTGCCAGCAGTCCATTACAGGGGTTCTCTGGGGCCAACGTCCTGACTTTC 17 TRBV27 few TRBJ2-6 TRBD1
CASSLARYEAFF TGCGCCAGCAGTTTGGCTAGGTATGAAGCTTTCTTT 12 TRBV28 NA TRBJ1-1 NA
CASSYPGVDEQYF TGTGCCAGCAGTTACCCAGGGGTGGACGAGCAGTACTTC 13 TRBV2 many TRBJ2-7 NA
CASSQDGWGGGELFF TGTGCCAGCAGCCAAGATGGCTGGGGAGGCGGGGAGCTGTTTTTT 15 TRBV4-2 NA TRBJ2-2 NA
CASSLRGFDTQYF TGTGCCAGCAGCTTAAGGGGCTTTGATACGCAGTATTTT 13 TRBV7-2 many TRBJ2-3 NA
CASSQDRDVPWGYGYTF TGCGCCAGCAGCCAAGATCGCGACGTGCCGTGGGGGTATGGCTACACCTTC 17 TRBV4-1 few TRBJ1-2 NA
CASRSGSEANVLTF TGTGCCAGCAGGTCAGGGTCTGAGGCCAACGTCCTGACTTTC 14 TRBV6-1 NA TRBJ2-6 NA
CASSPTTSGRAGETQYF TGTGCCAGCAGCCCCACGACTAGCGGGAGGGCGGGGGAGACCCAGTACTTC 17 TRBV13 many TRBJ2-5 TRBD2
CASRLGAPSYEQYF TGCGCCAGCCGGCTGGGGGCCCCCTCCTACGAGCAGTACTTC 14 TRBV5-1 NA TRBJ2-7 NA
CASSLGGRMPYEQYF TGTGCCAGCAGTTTGGGGGGACGGATGCCCTACGAGCAGTACTTC 15 TRBV28 many TRBJ2-7 NA
CASRSSGTTSTDTQYF TGCGCCAGCAGGTCGTCCGGGACTACTAGCACAGATACGCAGTATTTT 16 TRBV5-1 many TRBJ2-3 TRBD2
CASSQREGSYEQYF TGTGCCAGCAGCCAAAGGGAGGGTTCCTACGAGCAGTACTTC 14 TRBV6-1 NA TRBJ2-7 TRBD2
CASSLDRGANYGYTF TGTGCCAGCTCACTGGACAGGGGGGCAAACTATGGCTACACCTTC 15 TRBV18 NA TRBJ1-2 TRBD1
CASSRLHRGELFF TGTGCCAGCAGTCGATTACACCGCGGGGAGCTGTTTTTT 13 TRBV6-2/TRBV6-3 many TRBJ2-2 NA
CSAHPFARQDRNYGYTF TGCAGTGCTCACCCCTTCGCCCGACAGGACCGAAACTATGGCTACACCTTC 17 TRBV20-1 many TRBJ1-2 NA